Listed below are T cell receptor beta chains from one sample, sequenced in a study of graft-versus-host responses after intestinal transplantation. Here immunoSEQ multiplex PCR was the method, and the copy in TCRdb shows in-frame clones only, minus some. The table includes 13,000 or so clones, about 81% detected once. This material consisted of PBMCs, taken roughly 300 days after intestinal transplant. These receptors came from a human patient who received an intestinal transplant, so some T cells may come from the graft donor. The CDR3 runs from the conserved cysteine through the conserved F or W. Fields, in order: V gene, clone size, D gene, J gene, CDR3 protein, CDR3 DNA. The D gene is left open where the match is weak. Where a row states a size, it is once, few, many or the class of an expanded clone; other rows omit it.

TRBV7-8	few	.	TRBJ2-2	CASSLNTGELFF	TGTGCCAGCAGCTTAAACACCGGGGAGCTGTTTTTT
TRBV27	.	.	TRBJ2-1	CASSLSSYNEQFF	TGTGCCAGCAGTTTGTCGAGCTACAATGAGCAGTTCTTC
TRBV5-8	.	.	TRBJ2-7	CASSLGGYASYEQYF	TGTGCCAGCAGCTTGGGTGGCTACGCCTCCTACGAGCAGTACTTC
TRBV29-1	.	TRBD1	TRBJ2-7	CSVETGNYGREQYF	TGCAGCGTTGAGACAGGGAACTACGGACGGGAGCAGTACTTC
TRBV4-1	.	TRBD2	TRBJ2-2	CASSQEGPSGSWPGELFF	TGCGCCAGCAGCCAAGAGGGCCCTAGCGGGAGCTGGCCCGGGGAGCTGTTTTTT
TRBV28	.	.	TRBJ1-5	CASSLRTDRRGQPQHF	TGTGCCAGCAGTCTCAGGACGGACCGACGCGGTCAGCCCCAGCATTTT
TRBV5-5	.	.	TRBJ2-3	CASSLSGRGVTDTQYF	TGTGCCAGCAGCTTAAGTGGGAGAGGGGTCACAGATACGCAGTATTTT
TRBV19	once	TRBD2	TRBJ2-3	CASSIPSGSIDTQYF	TGTGCCAGTAGTATTCCTAGCGGGAGTATAGATACGCAGTATTTT
TRBV7-9	.	TRBD1	TRBJ2-7	CASSPVGTGTYEQYF	TGTGCCAGCAGCCCGGTCGGGACAGGTACTTACGAGCAGTACTTC
TRBV7-9	.	TRBD1	TRBJ1-2	CASSVTGALIYGYTF	TGTGCCAGCAGCGTGACAGGGGCCCTTATCTATGGCTACACCTTC
TRBV28	.	.	TRBJ2-7	CASSLWGVTGGTEQYF	TGTGCCAGCAGTTTATGGGGGGTAACGGGCGGGACCGAGCAGTACTTC
TRBV5-1	.	TRBD1	TRBJ2-5	CASSTGQGYQETQYF	TGCGCCAGCAGCACGGGACAGGGGTACCAAGAGACCCAGTACTTC
TRBV4-1	.	.	TRBJ2-1	CASSRAGTSGNEQFF	TGCGCCAGCAGCCGAGCGGGGACAAGCGGCAATGAGCAGTTCTTC
TRBV7-2	.	TRBD2	TRBJ2-3	CASSSSGRRGTDTQYF	TGTGCCAGCAGCTCTAGCGGGAGGAGAGGAACAGATACGCAGTATTTT
TRBV6-5	.	.	TRBJ1-2	CASSEQGIYGYTF	TGTGCCAGCAGTGAACAAGGCATCTATGGCTACACCTTC
TRBV7-9	.	TRBD1	TRBJ2-2	CASSPEGALANTGELFF	TGTGCCAGCAGCCCAGAGGGGGCGCTGGCGAACACCGGGGAGCTGTTTTTT
TRBV4-2	.	TRBD2	TRBJ2-1	CASSQATSVSYNEQFF	TGTGCCAGCAGCCAGGCCACTAGCGTCTCCTACAATGAGCAGTTCTTC
TRBV5-1	.	.	TRBJ2-7	CASSFQGLRGFSYEQYF	TGCGCCAGCAGCTTCCAGGGGCTGAGGGGGTTCTCCTACGAGCAGTACTTC
TRBV5-5	.	TRBD1	TRBJ1-3	CASSFGRGLGNTIYF	TGTGCCAGCAGCTTCGGTAGGGGGCTTGGAAACACCATATATTTT
TRBV6-1	.	.	TRBJ2-2	CASSEEGRLATWDGELFF	TGTGCCAGCAGTGAAGAAGGGAGGCTAGCTACGTGGGACGGGGAGCTGTTTTTT
TRBV12-2	.	.	TRBJ1-1	CASRPRTGEILNTEAFF	TGTGCAAGTCGCCCTAGGACAGGGGAGATTTTGAACACTGAAGCTTTCTTT
TRBV19	.	.	TRBJ2-7	CASSSTWDEQYF	TGTGCCAGTAGTAGTACCTGGGACGAGCAGTACTTC
TRBV6-4	.	TRBD1	TRBJ1-1	CASSRDSGTEAFF	TGTGCCAGCAGTAGGGACAGTGGGACTGAAGCTTTCTTT
TRBV7-9	.	.	TRBJ2-7	CASSLEGRSYEQYF	TGTGCCAGCAGCTTAGAAGGGAGGTCCTACGAGCAGTACTTC
TRBV15	.	.	TRBJ1-3	CATSRDLRDPGNTIYF	TGTGCCACCAGCAGAGATCTGAGGGACCCTGGAAACACCATATATTTT
TRBV27	.	.	TRBJ1-1	CASTPTGFTEAFF	TGTGCCAGCACCCCCACAGGGTTCACTGAAGCTTTCTTT
TRBV7-9	.	.	TRBJ1-2	CASSFGEEYGYTF	TGTGCCAGCAGCTTTGGGGAGGAGTATGGCTACACCTTC
TRBV7-2	.	.	TRBJ2-3	CASKTRGRTDTQYF	TGTGCCAGCAAGACCCGCGGGCGGACAGATACGCAGTATTTT
TRBV5-6	.	.	TRBJ2-5	CASSWAAQETQYF	TGTGCCAGCAGCTGGGCAGCACAGGAGACCCAGTACTTC
TRBV7-2	.	.	TRBJ2-3	CASSSPFTDTQYF	TGTGCCAGCAGCTCCCCTTTCACAGATACGCAGTATTTT
TRBV5-1	once	.	TRBJ1-2	CASSEDGNYGYTF	TGCGCCAGCTCAGAAGACGGTAACTATGGCTACACCTTC
TRBV28	.	.	TRBJ1-1	CASDGGGAVNTEAFF	TGTGCCAGCGATGGGGGGGGCGCGGTGAACACTGAAGCTTTCTTT
TRBV10-1	.	.	TRBJ2-6	CANLGTANSGANVLTF	TGCGCCAACCTCGGGACTGCGAACTCTGGGGCCAACGTCCTGACTTTC
TRBV9	.	TRBD2	TRBJ2-5	CASSPGTSGQETQYF	TGTGCCAGCAGCCCAGGGACTAGCGGCCAAGAGACCCAGTACTTC
TRBV7-9	.	.	TRBJ1-1	CASSPDRGFSEAFF	TGTGCCAGCAGCCCGGACCGGGGATTTTCGGAAGCTTTCTTT